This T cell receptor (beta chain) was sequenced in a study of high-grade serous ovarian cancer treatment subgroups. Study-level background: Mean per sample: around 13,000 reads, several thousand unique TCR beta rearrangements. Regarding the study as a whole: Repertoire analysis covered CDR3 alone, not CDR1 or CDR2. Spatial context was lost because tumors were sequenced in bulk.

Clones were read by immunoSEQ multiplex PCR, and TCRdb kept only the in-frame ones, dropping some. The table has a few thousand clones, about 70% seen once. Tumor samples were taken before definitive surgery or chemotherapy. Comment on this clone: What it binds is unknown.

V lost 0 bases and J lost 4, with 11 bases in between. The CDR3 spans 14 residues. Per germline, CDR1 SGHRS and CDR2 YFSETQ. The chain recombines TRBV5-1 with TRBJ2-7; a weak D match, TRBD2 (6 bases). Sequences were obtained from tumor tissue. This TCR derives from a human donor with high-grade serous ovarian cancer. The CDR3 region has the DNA TGCGCCAGCAGCTTGGCGGGGGATGATTACGAGCAGTACTTC. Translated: CASSLAGDDYEQYF.